Listed below are T cell receptor beta chains from one sample, sequenced in a study of beta chain features in type 1 diabetes. The protocol was immunoSEQ multiplex PCR, while the TCRdb copy is restricted to in-frame clones and leaves out a portion. The sample records 300,000 to 350,000 clones, 15% to 20% being singletons. Sequencing was performed on naive CD4+ T cells from blood. These receptors were taken from a woman between 18 and 29 years old in good health. Each CDR3 is given with its conserved first and last residue. Each record gives: V gene, J gene, clone size, D gene, CDR3 DNA, CDR3 protein. The D gene is left open where the match is weak. Some rows have no size entry. The others give once, few or many, or a class for an expanded clone.

TRBV7-2	TRBJ2-1	few	.	TGTGCCAGCAGCTTAGTGGCTAGGCTTTTTGGGCAGTTCTTC	CASSLVARLFGQFF
TRBV25-1	TRBJ2-7	.	TRBD2	TGTGCCAGCAGTGGGCGGAGCGGGAGAGGTTTATACGAGCAGTACTTC	CASSGRSGRGLYEQYF
TRBV11-2	TRBJ2-5	once	.	TGTGCCAGCAGCTTAGGAGTCGCGGGGAGTACCCAAGAGACCCAGTACTTC	CASSLGVAGSTQETQYF
TRBV15	TRBJ2-1	few	.	TGTGCCACCAGCAGCCAGGCGCTCTCCTACAATGAGCAGTTCTTC	CATSSQALSYNEQFF
TRBV7-2	TRBJ1-5	.	TRBD1	TGTGCCAGCAGCCCCGGGACAGGGCATCAGCCCCAGCATTTT	CASSPGTGHQPQHF
TRBV4-3	TRBJ2-5	.	.	TGCGCCAGCAGCCAAACCCCACAGGGAGGGGAGACCCAGTACTTC	CASSQTPQGGETQYF
TRBV10-3	TRBJ2-7	few	.	TGTGCCATTAACTCGGCGGGCGGGGACAGCCAGCAGTACTTC	CAINSAGGDSQQYF
TRBV4-1	TRBJ2-1	.	.	TGCGCCAGCAGCCACCCGGGGGGCCGGTCCTACAATGAGCAGTTCTTC	CASSHPGGRSYNEQFF
TRBV5-4	TRBJ2-2	.	.	TGTGCCAGCCTCCAGGGCGTGGGCGGGGAGCTGTTTTTT	CASLQGVGGELFF
TRBV5-6	TRBJ2-1	few	.	TGTGCCAGCAGCTTGGGGAGGTGGGCTACCGATGAGCAGTTCTTC	CASSLGRWATDEQFF
TRBV5-1	TRBJ1-1	few	TRBD1	TGCGCCAGCAGCCCGGACAGGGACAGGGGGTGGAGAACTGAAGCTTTCTTT	CASSPDRDRGWRTEAFF
TRBV30	TRBJ1-5	few	.	TGTGCCTGGAGTACGACCCAGGCTACTCAGCCCCAGCATTTT	CAWSTTQATQPQHF
TRBV2	TRBJ2-7	few	.	TGTGCCAGCATGGAGGGAATGGGGTCCTACGAGCAGTACTTC	CASMEGMGSYEQYF
TRBV30	TRBJ1-4	.	.	TGTGCCTGGAGAAGGGGCTGGGAAAAACTGTTTTTT	CAWRRGWEKLFF
TRBV9	TRBJ1-1	few	.	TGTGCCAGCAGCGTAGCAGGGGTCGGCACTGAAGCTTTCTTT	CASSVAGVGTEAFF
TRBV6-1	TRBJ2-7	.	.	TGTGCCAGCAGGATCGGGGGCGAGCAGTACTTC	CASRIGGEQYF
TRBV9	TRBJ1-2	few	TRBD1	TGTGCCAGCAGCGTAGGACAGGGAGACTATGGCTACACCTTC	CASSVGQGDYGYTF
TRBV18	TRBJ1-2	.	.	TGTGCCAGCTCAGGGGCAGCCACGAAGGGCTACACCTTC	CASSGAATKGYTF
TRBV5-6	TRBJ1-2	.	.	TGTGCCAGCAGCTTGTTCGGGGACTGCACCTTC	CASSLFGDCTF
TRBV29-1	TRBJ2-1	.	.	TGCAGCGTACGCGGACAACCCGCACCGAACAATGAGCAGTTCTTC	CSVRGQPAPNNEQFF
TRBV6-1	TRBJ2-5	.	TRBD2	TGTGCCAGCAGTGCCGGACTAGCGGGAGAGGGGACCCAGTACTTC	CASSAGLAGEGTQYF
TRBV29-1	TRBJ2-5	few	TRBD1	TGCAGCCTCGCCGGGACAGAAGAGACCCAGTACTTC	CSLAGTEETQYF
TRBV6-1	TRBJ2-2	few	TRBD2	TGTGCCAGCAGTGAACGAGCGGGAGGGGCCGGGGAGCTGTTTTTT	CASSERAGGAGELFF